This TCR beta chain came from a study of T cell changes during pregnancy in multiple sclerosis. Trimming cost V 6 bases and J 8 bases; bases outside gene matches: 11. This CDR3 has 15 amino acids. Germline V gives CDR1 MNHEY, CDR2 SVGAGI. TCRdb keeps only in-frame clones here, not all; method: immunoSEQ multiplex PCR. The sample holds tens of thousands of clones; 80% to 95% are singletons and the top ten take roughly 7%. This chain links TRBV6-5 with TRBJ2-1, with 9 bases fitting TRBD1. The sequence came from a female donor with multiple sclerosis, enrolled in a pregnancy study. The specimen comprised CD8+ T cells from peripheral blood mononuclear cells, sampled in the third trimester of pregnancy. This CDR3 is CASSLGTGSAYEQFF. For the CDR3, the DNA is TGTGCCAGCAGCCTCGGGACAGGGTCGGCCTATGAGCAGTTCTTC.